Listed below are T cell receptor beta chains from one sample, sequenced in a study of CD8 T cells in Susac syndrome. TCRdb used MiXCR to reprocess the immunoSEQ multiplex PCR reads, holding one entry per CDR3 protein. The sample includes a few hundred thousand distinct CDR3 sequences, around 95% of them seen just once. Sequences were obtained from CD4+ T cells from PBMCs. These receptors all stem from a human donor with multiple sclerosis. Both conserved end residues are part of each CDR3. Fields, in order: D gene, CDR3 length, clone size, J gene, V gene, CDR3 protein, CDR3 DNA. D genes are given only for firm matches. Size values are once, few and many counts, or a class for expanded clones, and some rows have none.

TRBD1 | 14 | NA | TRBJ1-1 | TRBV10-3 | CAITPTGMASEAFF | TGTGCCATCACCCCGACAGGGATGGCGTCTGAAGCTTTCTTT
TRBD2 | 17 | NA | TRBJ2-1 | TRBV15 | CATSRDLLSGGAGEQFF | TGTGCCACCAGCAGAGATTTATTAAGCGGGGGGGCCGGTGAGCAGTTCTTC
NA | 13 | NA | TRBJ1-5 | TRBV6-6 | CASSSRIDQPQHF | TGTGCCAGCAGTTCTCGAATTGATCAGCCCCAGCATTTT
NA | 14 | NA | TRBJ2-7 | TRBV28 | CASISGRGPYEQYF | TGTGCCAGCATCTCAGGCAGGGGACCATACGAGCAGTACTTC
TRBD2 | 16 | NA | TRBJ2-3 | TRBV7-2 | CASSPLAGYTTDTQYF | TGTGCCAGCAGCCCACTAGCGGGATATACCACAGATACGCAGTATTTT
TRBD2 | 13 | NA | TRBJ2-1 | TRBV12-3/TRBV12-4 | CASSLSGGREQFF | TGTGCCAGCAGTTTAAGCGGGGGTCGAGAGCAGTTCTTC
NA | 14 | NA | TRBJ2-3 | TRBV5-1 | CASGPGPSTDTQYF | TGCGCCAGTGGCCCGGGACCCAGCACAGATACGCAGTATTTT
NA | 14 | once | TRBJ1-5 | TRBV2 | CASSEMWVNQPQHF | TGTGCCAGCAGTGAGATGTGGGTGAATCAGCCCCAGCATTTT
TRBD1 | 15 | NA | TRBJ1-2 | TRBV6-5 | CASTQDRENNYGYTF | TGTGCCAGCACCCAGGACAGGGAAAATAACTATGGCTACACCTTC
NA | 14 | NA | TRBJ1-4 | TRBV18 | CASSGVAVVEKLFF | TGTGCCAGCTCCGGAGTGGCGGTTGTGGAAAAACTGTTTTTT
NA | 15 | once | TRBJ1-1 | TRBV12-5 | CASGLVLGGNTEAFF | TGTGCTAGTGGTTTGGTACTCGGGGGGAACACTGAAGCTTTCTTT
NA | 11 | NA | TRBJ2-7 | TRBV6-6 | CASSYGAEQYF | TGTGCCAGCAGTTACGGGGCCGAGCAGTACTTC
TRBD2 | 17 | NA | TRBJ2-5 | TRBV20-1 | CSAGRTSGSVGQETQYF | TGCAGTGCTGGTCGGACTAGCGGGAGCGTCGGCCAAGAGACCCAGTACTTC
NA | 15 | NA | TRBJ2-7 | TRBV24-1 | CATSDTRAAFSEQYF | TGTGCCACCAGTGATACCAGGGCGGCTTTTTCCGAGCAGTACTTC
TRBD2 | 16 | NA | TRBJ2-1 | TRBV12-3/TRBV12-4 | CASSYYRLAGANEQFF | TGTGCCAGCAGTTACTATCGACTAGCGGGAGCCAATGAGCAGTTCTTC
NA | 15 | NA | TRBJ1-4 | TRBV7-9 | CASSLEGGANEKLFF | TGTGCCAGCAGCTTAGAGGGTGGTGCTAATGAAAAACTGTTTTTT
NA | 15 | once | TRBJ1-2 | TRBV6-5 | CASSYFGRVNYGYTF | TGTGCCAGCAGTTACTTTGGCAGAGTGAACTATGGCTACACCTTC
NA | 12 | once | TRBJ1-2 | TRBV10-3 | CATRPPNYGYTF | TGTGCCACCCGCCCACCTAACTATGGCTACACCTTC
NA | 14 | NA | TRBJ2-5 | TRBV24-1 | CATRSRDRQETQYF | TGTGCCACCAGATCCCGCGACCGTCAAGAGACCCAGTACTTC
NA | 16 | NA | TRBJ2-1 | TRBV3-1 | CASSPYRDSDDNEQFF | TGTGCCAGCAGCCCCTACCGGGACTCTGACGACAATGAGCAGTTCTTC
NA | 15 | NA | TRBJ2-1 | TRBV2 | CASREEGTAVDGQFF | TGTGCCAGCAGGGAAGAAGGAACCGCTGTAGATGGGCAGTTCTTC
NA | 11 | NA | TRBJ1-2 | TRBV28 | CASSPPGGYTF | TGTGCCAGCAGCCCCCCGGGGGGCTACACCTTC